This TCR beta chain was retrieved from a study of cytomegalovirus exposure and HLA in healthy donors. Study-wide results and limits: Evidence from a later analysis indicated that most CMV-associated TCR beta chains looked HLA-restricted. Clonal expansion was found to be greater in HLA-associated TCR beta chains than in equally common others in a later analysis.

The PCR was carried out with 60 Vbeta primers and 13 Jbeta primers. The method was immunoSEQ multiplex PCR; TCRdb's version includes in-frame clones alone and lacks a portion of them. The sample contains roughly 96,000 clones, roughly 74% of which appear only once. In this sample, this clone turned up a few times. The antigen remains unidentified. The germline CDR1 and CDR2 sequences are SGHVS and FNYEAQ. The CDR3 sequence is 16 residues long. V lost 0 bases to trimming and J lost 0 bases, with 8 bases between them. The sequence came from a woman in her sixties or seventies in good health and CMV-seropositive. The gene calls are TRBV7-6 and TRBJ2-2, with D possibly matching TRBD2 (6 bases). Material: PBMCs. CDR3 in DNA: TGTGCCAGCAGCTTAGCGCGGGGCCCGAACACCGGGGAGCTGTTTTTT. Translating it yields CASSLARGPNTGELFF.